This T cell receptor (beta chain) was identified during a study of shared clonotypes between healthy human individuals. Study-wide context: Used for every donor were three CD4 naive, three CD4 memory, two CD8 naive and one CD8 memory plate.

Study conclusions and caveats: The rarefaction results pointed to incomplete sorted-subset sequencing despite large depth.

Turning to this clone: Antigen unknown.

Original data processing: ImmunoSEQ output held junction-only sequences without quality scores, so filtering differed. Libraries were prepared by immunoSEQ multiplex PCR; TCRdb keeps only in-frame clonotypes and omits some of them. That table gives V, J and clone size, and the DNA gave D and trimming. Here the sample spans roughly 1 million clones, under 80% being singletons. Recent acute infections and vaccinations were absent in the healthy HIV-negative adult donors. Germline V lookup: CDR1 LNHNV, CDR2 YYDKDF (reference sequence). CDR3 length equals 15 residues. V was cut by 2 bases and J by 0 bases, with 8 bases left in between.

Sequences were obtained from memory CD4+ T cells sorted from blood. Indicated subset: CD45RA-negative fraction. This TCR was recovered from a man between 18 and 29 years old in good health. The rearrangement joins TRBV15 to TRBJ2-1; no firm D call. The CDR3 region is CATSRTGSSYNEQFF. CDR3 nucleotides: TGTGCCACCAGCAGAACCGGAAGCTCCTACAATGAGCAGTTCTTC.